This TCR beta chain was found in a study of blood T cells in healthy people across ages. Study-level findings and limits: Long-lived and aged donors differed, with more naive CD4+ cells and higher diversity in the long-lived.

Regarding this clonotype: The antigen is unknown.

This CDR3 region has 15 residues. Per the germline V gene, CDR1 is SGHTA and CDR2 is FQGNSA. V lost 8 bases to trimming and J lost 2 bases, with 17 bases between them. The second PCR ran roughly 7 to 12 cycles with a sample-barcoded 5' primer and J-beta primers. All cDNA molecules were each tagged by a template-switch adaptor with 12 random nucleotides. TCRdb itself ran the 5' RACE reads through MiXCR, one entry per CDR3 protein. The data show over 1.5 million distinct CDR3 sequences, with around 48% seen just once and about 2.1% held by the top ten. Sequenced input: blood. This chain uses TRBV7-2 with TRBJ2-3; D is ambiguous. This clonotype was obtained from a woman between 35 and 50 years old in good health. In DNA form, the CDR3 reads TGTGCCAGCCTCCATTCGCGCCACCTCACAGATACGCAGTATTTT. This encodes CASLHSRHLTDTQYF. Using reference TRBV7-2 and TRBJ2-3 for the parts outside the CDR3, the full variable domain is GAGVSQSPSNKVTEKGKDVELRCDPISGHTALYWYRQSLGQGLEFLIYFQGNSAPDKSGLPSDRFSAERTGGSVSTLTIQRTQQEDSAVYLCASLHSRHLTDTQYFGPGTRLTVL.